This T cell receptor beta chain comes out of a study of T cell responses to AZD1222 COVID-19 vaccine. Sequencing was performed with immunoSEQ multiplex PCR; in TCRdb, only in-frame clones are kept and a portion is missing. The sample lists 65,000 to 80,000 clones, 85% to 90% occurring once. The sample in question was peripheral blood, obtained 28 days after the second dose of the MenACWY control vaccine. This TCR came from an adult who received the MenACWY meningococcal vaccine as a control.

The CDR3, as DNA: TGTGCCAGCAGTTTATCCAGGGTGGGCGATGGCTACACCTTC. Residues: CASSLSRVGDGYTF. The chain is built from TRBV28 and TRBJ1-2; perhaps TRBD1 as D (5 bases). The CDR3 is 14 amino acids. Trimming shortened V by 1 base and J by 6 bases, and 12 bases separated the two germline ends. Germline CDR1 reads MDHEN; CDR2 reads SYDVKM.